The 15 T cell receptor beta chains below were found in one sample sequenced in a study of cytomegalovirus exposure and HLA in healthy donors. The PCR had 60 Vbeta and 13 Jbeta primers. Profiled with immunoSEQ multiplex PCR; TCRdb holds only in-frame clones, not every one. The sample consists of some 100,000 clones, roughly 79% of them appearing once. Sequenced input: PBMCs. All receptors come from a woman between 70 and 85 years old in good health and CMV-seropositive.

J is TRBJ1-5 and V is TRBV28; 7 bases align to TRBD1. V lost 4 bases to trimming and J lost 3 bases; unmatched junction nucleotides: 3. The CDR3 has 14 amino acids. Germline V gene sequence: CDR1 MDHEN, CDR2 SYDVKM. This CDR3 is CASSSTGINQPQHF. DNA for the CDR3: TGTGCCAGCAGTTCGACAGGGATCAATCAGCCCCAGCATTTT.

The V and J genes are TRBV9 and TRBJ2-4, with 14 bases matching TRBD2. The CDR3 covers 16 residues. The V gene end was trimmed by 3 bases and the J gene end by 8 bases; junction bases not matched to a gene: 7. Germline V gene lookup returns CDR1 SGDLS and CDR2 YYNGEE. The CDR3 coding sequence is TGTGCCAGCAGCGCGGGACTAGCGGGAGCAGGAGACATTCAGTACTTC. Its protein is CASSAGLAGAGDIQYF.

The chain recombines TRBV6-5 with TRBJ2-6, with D perhaps TRBD2 (5 bases). V lost 6 bases to trimming and J lost 2 bases, with 11 bases between them. The CDR3 loop spans 15 amino acids. Per the germline V gene, CDR1 is MNHEY and CDR2 is SVGAGI. This chain's CDR3 is CASSPERAGANVLTF. The CDR3 bases are TGTGCCAGCAGCCCCGAGAGGGCTGGGGCCAACGTCCTGACTTTC.

V and J are TRBV6-5 and TRBJ2-1, with 11 bases aligning to TRBD1. V lost 5 bases to trimming and J lost 7 bases; unmatched junction nucleotides: 7. CDR1 is MNHEY and CDR2 is SVGAGI in the germline V gene. This CDR3 comprises 15 residues. The CDR3 sequence is CASSIGQGANNEQFF. For the CDR3, the DNA is TGTGCCAGCAGTATTGGACAGGGGGCGAATAATGAGCAGTTCTTC.

The chain combines TRBV7-9 with TRBJ1-5, with TRBD1 matching over 11 bases. This CDR3 comprises 18 residues. With V trimmed by 4 bases and J by 0 bases, 8 bases remained unmatched. From germline, CDR1 is SEHNR and CDR2 FQNEAQ (reference sequence). CDR3 bases: TGTGCCAGCAGCTCCCCCGTGGGACAGGGGGATAGCAATCAGCCCCAGCATTTT. This translates into CASSSPVGQGDSNQPQHF.

This chain links TRBV14 with TRBJ2-2; perhaps TRBD2 as D (6 bases). The CDR3 consists of 15 residues. V lost 4 bases to trimming and J lost 4 bases, with 13 bases between them. Looked up from germline, CDR1 is SGHDN and CDR2 is FVKESK. CDR3 coding DNA: TGTGCCAGCAGCCCTTTCGGGGGAAGCACCGGGGAGCTGTTTTTT. It specifies CASSPFGGSTGELFF.

The chain uses TRBV7-2 and TRBJ2-7; D is possibly TRBD2 (5 bases). V dropped 0 bases and J dropped 3 bases, with 12 bases sitting between them. CDR1 and CDR2 from the germline V gene are SGHTA and FQGNSA. The CDR3 is 15 amino acids. In nucleotides, the CDR3 is TGTGCCAGCAGCTTAGCGGGTAATGACTACTACGAGCAGTACTTC. Translation: CASSLAGNDYYEQYF.

The genes are TRBV27 and TRBJ1-5; unclear D gene. There are 13 residues in the CDR3. Trimming left V 9 bases short and J 4 bases short, with 13 bases between. Germline loops: CDR1 MNHEY, CDR2 SMNVEV (reference sequence). This CDR3 reads CASKRTGNQPQHF. As DNA, the CDR3 is TGTGCCAGTAAACGGACGGGGAATCAGCCCCAGCATTTT.

In DNA form, the CDR3 reads TGTGCTAGTGGTTTGTTGGCCCCCGGGACTTACTCCTACGAGCAGTACTTC. This codes for CASGLLAPGTYSYEQYF. The rearrangement joins TRBV12-5 to TRBJ2-5, with D possibly being TRBD2 (6 bases). The end of the DNA fits TRBJ2-7 better, so the J call may be wrong. CDR1 is LGHNT, CDR2 FRNRAP, per germline. This CDR3 contains 17 residues.

Written as DNA, the CDR3 is TGTGCCAGCAGCAAAGATGGAGACAGGGGAACCCTTTACGAGCAGTACTTC. Translated, it gives CASSKDGDRGTLYEQYF. The chain couples TRBV21-1 to TRBJ2-7; the table assigns TRBD1, which was not confirmed against the DNA. TRBV21-1 is a pseudogene locus. This CDR3 has 17 amino acids.

The chain has TRBV15 and TRBJ2-7; 7 bases map to TRBD1. Germline loops: CDR1 LNHNV, CDR2 YYDKDF (reference sequence). V gave up 0 bases and J gave up 0 bases; unmatched junction bases: 2. The CDR3 extends over 15 amino acids. As DNA, the CDR3 is TGTGCCACCAGCAGAGAAGGGACAGCCTCCTACGAGCAGTACTTC. As protein: CATSREGTASYEQYF.

This sequence joins TRBV7-3 and TRBJ2-7; the match to TRBD2 covers 11 bases. Germline CDR1 and CDR2: SGHTA and FQGTGA. V was pared by 5 bases and J by 7 bases, with 4 bases of the junction left unmatched. The CDR3 spans 13 residues. CDR3 sequence reads: CASSPSGGWEQYF. The CDR3 DNA reads TGTGCCAGCAGCCCTAGCGGGGGGTGGGAGCAGTACTTC.

This CDR3 reads CASSRQGSSYNSPLHF. DNA for the CDR3: TGTGCCAGCAGCCGACAGGGCAGCTCCTATAATTCACCCCTCCACTTT. The chain links TRBV7-6 to TRBJ1-6; 7 bases fit TRBD1. CDR1 and CDR2 (germline): SGHVS, FNYEAQ. V shed 5 bases, J shed 0 bases, and the junction held 4 bases outside the gene matches. The CDR3 extends over 16 amino acids.

The chain has TRBV18 and TRBJ2-7; the D is unclear. The CDR3 runs to 14 residues. Germline-derived CDR1 and CDR2 are KGHSH and LQKENI. V gave up 3 bases and J gave up 3 bases, with 12 bases separating them. CDR3 sequence (DNA): TGTGCCAGCTCACCGCAACGGGTTAGCTACGAGCAGTACTTC. Translation: CASSPQRVSYEQYF.

V gene TRBV7-9 combines with J gene TRBJ1-1, with D maybe TRBD1 (5 bases). Germline assignment: CDR1 SEHNR and CDR2 FQNEAQ (reference sequence). Deletions cut 6 bases from V and 4 bases from J, with 15 bases between. This CDR3 is built from 14 residues. The CDR3 nucleotides are TGTGCCAGCAGTTTGCAGGGTTCGGGCACTGAAGCTTTCTTT. Its translation: CASSLQGSGTEAFF.